These T cell receptor beta chains were read from a single sample in a study of Ad26.COV2.S vaccination and SARS-CoV-2 variants. Libraries were prepared by immunoSEQ multiplex PCR; TCRdb keeps only in-frame clonotypes and omits some of them. The sample includes approximately 500,000 clones, roughly nine tenths of them seen just once. The specimen was peripheral blood, collected in a trial of Ad26.COV2.S vaccine versus placebo. All receptors come from a person between 18 and 59 years old who received the Ad26.COV2.S COVID-19 vaccine or a placebo. Each CDR3 is given with its conserved first and last residue. Each record gives: J gene, clone size, D gene, V gene, CDR3 DNA, CDR3 protein. The D gene is left open where the match is weak. Rows give clone size only sometimes, using once, few, many, or a class for an expanded clone.

TRBJ1-6	-	TRBD1	TRBV11-2	TGTGCCAGCAGCGTGGGACAGCCAAATTCACCCCTCCACTTT	CASSVGQPNSPLHF
TRBJ2-1	-	-	TRBV5-1	TGCGCCAGCAGCTTGGCCCCGACTAACAATGAGCAGTTCTTC	CASSLAPTNNEQFF
TRBJ1-2	-	-	TRBV28	TGTGCCAGCAGCCGACCGGGTGTCTATGGCTACACCTTC	CASSRPGVYGYTF
TRBJ1-1	-	TRBD1	TRBV7-9	TGTGCCAGCAGCTTAGGCGCCGGGACAGGGAACACTGAAGCTTTCTTT	CASSLGAGTGNTEAFF
TRBJ1-1	-	-	TRBV18	TGTGCCAGCTCACCACCGGCAGGTATGAACACTGAAGCTTTCTTT	CASSPPAGMNTEAFF
TRBJ1-1	once	-	TRBV12-3/TRBV12-4	TGTGCCAGCAGTCCCGGACCGTACACTGAAGCTTTCTTT	CASSPGPYTEAFF
TRBJ1-4	-	TRBD1	TRBV4-3	TGCGCCAGCAGCCAGCCGGGACAGTCTAATGAAAAACTGTTTTTT	CASSQPGQSNEKLFF
TRBJ2-7	-	-	TRBV5-4	TGTGCCAGCAGGAGCAGGGGGGCCGCTGACTACGAGCAGTACTTC	CASRSRGAADYEQYF
TRBJ2-7	-	-	TRBV21-1	TGTGCCAGCAGCAAAGGAGGGCAGGGTCATCGGTACGAGCAGTACTTC	CASSKGGQGHRYEQYF
TRBJ2-1	-	TRBD2	TRBV6-1	TGTGCCAGCAGTGAGGCTAGCGGGAGTTTCTCCTACAATGAGCAGTTCTTC	CASSEASGSFSYNEQFF
TRBJ1-1	-	TRBD1	TRBV7-2	TGTGCCAGCAGCCTCAGGACAGGTTTGAACACTGAAGCTTTCTTT	CASSLRTGLNTEAFF
TRBJ1-5	few	-	TRBV24-1	TGTGCCACCAGTGAGGGCCAAGGCCCGAATCAGCCCCAGCATTTT	CATSEGQGPNQPQHF
TRBJ1-1	-	-	TRBV18	TGTGCCAGCTCACCAAGGGAGATCGGGCAGATAGACACTGAAGCTTTCTTT	CASSPREIGQIDTEAFF
TRBJ1-5	-	-	TRBV30	TGTGCCTGGAGAACAGGGAATCAGCCCCAGCATTTT	CAWRTGNQPQHF
TRBJ1-2	-	-	TRBV28	TGTGCCAGCAGTTTCCGGGGGAACTATGGCTACACCTTC	CASSFRGNYGYTF
TRBJ2-7	-	-	TRBV6-5	TGTGCCAGCAGTTACAGCGCGACAGCAACATACGAGCAGTACTTC	CASSYSATATYEQYF
TRBJ2-4	-	-	TRBV14	TGTGCCAGCAGCCAACTCAGGGCTGGCATTCAGTACTTC	CASSQLRAGIQYF
TRBJ2-3	-	-	TRBV5-1	TGCGCCAGCAGCGCGGGCCCTAGCACAGATACGCAGTATTTT	CASSAGPSTDTQYF
TRBJ1-1	-	TRBD1	TRBV7-9	TGTGCCAGCAGCTCCGGGACAGGGGTGACTGAAGCTTTCTTT	CASSSGTGVTEAFF
TRBJ2-1	once	TRBD2	TRBV27	TGTGCCAGCAGTTTATCGAATCCCCCCGGGACTAGCGGCCTCAATGAGCAGTTCTTC	CASSLSNPPGTSGLNEQFF
TRBJ2-7	once	TRBD2	TRBV3-1/TRBV3-2	TGTGCCAGCAGCCCCGGACTAGCGGGAGCGTACTACGAGCAGTACTTC	CASSPGLAGAYYEQYF
TRBJ2-7	-	TRBD1	TRBV2	TGTGCCAGCAGGGACAGGGGGCGCCTCTACGAGCAGTACTTC	CASRDRGRLYEQYF